A selection of T cell receptor beta chains follows, all from one sample in a study of beta chain features in type 1 diabetes. Generated by immunoSEQ multiplex PCR, the TCRdb table keeps only in-frame clones and is missing some. The table shows about 150,000 clones, with 7.5% to 8.5% occurring only once. Material for sequencing was central memory CD4+ T cells from blood. The receptors originated from a young man with type 1 diabetes. The CDR3 runs from the conserved cysteine through the conserved F or W. The D gene is left open where the match is weak. Not all rows give a size; the values are once, few, many and, for expanded clones, a class.

d_call	clone_size	v_call	j_call	cdr3_nt	cdr3_aa
-	-	TRBV28	TRBJ1-1	TGTGCCAGCAGTTCGACCGGACAGGAAGCTTTCTTT	CASSSTGQEAFF
-	many	TRBV9	TRBJ1-6	TGTGCCAGCAGCGTAGGGGCCGACTCACCCCTCCACTTT	CASSVGADSPLHF
-	few	TRBV9	TRBJ1-1	TGTGCCAGCAGCCCCGAGGGGGGGGCTCGAGCTTTCTTT	CASSPEGGARAFF
TRBD1	few	TRBV9	TRBJ1-6	TGTGCCAGCAGCCCCCGACAGGGGCGCGACTCACCCCTCCACTTT	CASSPRQGRDSPLHF
-	-	TRBV6-5	TRBJ1-2	TGTGCCAGCAGTTACCACGAGTCGGGGGGATTGGATGGCTACACCTTC	CASSYHESGGLDGYTF
-	-	TRBV9	TRBJ2-3	TGTGCCAGCAGCGGAGCTAGCACAGATACGCAGTATTTT	CASSGASTDTQYF
TRBD1	-	TRBV28	TRBJ2-3	TGTGCCAGCCTGAGCCGGGACAGAGACACAGATACGCAGTATTTT	CASLSRDRDTDTQYF
-	-	TRBV2	TRBJ1-2	TGTGCCAGCGACGCCGGAGGGGCATGGGGCTACACCTTC	CASDAGGAWGYTF
-	few	TRBV9	TRBJ2-7	TGTGCCAGCAGCGTAGGATTAGCGGATACCTACGAGCAGTACTTC	CASSVGLADTYEQYF
-	-	TRBV5-1	TRBJ2-3	TGCGCCAGCAGTCCCACCCCGCGGGAAGGTTACGCGCAGTATTTT	CASSPTPREGYAQYF
-	few	TRBV4-2	TRBJ2-5	TGTGCCAGCAGCCAAGGGGCGGGTGGGGAGACCCAGTACTTC	CASSQGAGGETQYF
-	-	TRBV5-8	TRBJ2-3	TGTGCCAGCAGCCAGATAAATCAGGATACGCAGTATTTT	CASSQINQDTQYF
TRBD2	few	TRBV6-1	TRBJ2-4	TGTGCCAGCAGTAGGACTAGCGGTAAAAACATTCAGTACTTC	CASSRTSGKNIQYF